The sequence of this T cell receptor beta chain was determined in a study of T cells in Graves' hyperthyroidism and ophthalmopathy. Subjects with ophthalmopathy showed a Clinical Activity Score no lower than 3, a NOSPECS grade no lower than 4, and a duration shorter than 3 months. Overall study findings and caveats: Ophthalmopathy was predicted by the model a median of 6.5 months ahead of onset.

TCR beta CDR3 regions were amplified from RNA. Primed by the HTBI set, a first-round RT-PCR was run on the TCR CDR3. TCRdb re-derived calls from the multiplex PCR reads in MiXCR, one entry per CDR3 protein. The sample lists 500,000 to 800,000 distinct CDR3 sequences; about 14% were seen once. As concerns this clonotype: Antigen: not known.

What was sequenced was blood. This sequence was found in a woman between 50 and 59 years old with Graves' ophthalmopathy.

CDR3 nucleotide sequence: TGCAGCGTGGAACCAGGCTCTGGAAACACCATATATTTT. Translating it yields CSVEPGSGNTIYF. The V gene is TRBV29-1, the J gene TRBJ1-3, with no clear D. In germline, CDR1 is SQVTM, CDR2 ANQGSEA. Trimming removed 6 bases at V and 0 bases at J, with 9 bases between. This CDR3 spans 13 amino acids.